These 27 T cell receptor beta chains share one sample of origin, sequenced in a study of CD8+ T cells in alopecia areata. Sequencing relied on a cDNA template that was reverse transcribed from extracted RNA. Profiled with immunoSEQ multiplex PCR; TCRdb holds only in-frame clones, not every one. Here the sample spans 98,000 or so clones, under 70% being singletons. Treatment specified: oral pan-JAK inhibitor, 5-10 mg twice daily. Here the sequenced sample was CD8+ T cells sorted from blood, taken at week 4, from a patient treated with tofacitinib. These receptors all come from a human donor with alopecia areata.

This sequence joins TRBV5-1 and TRBJ2-7, with D possibly matching TRBD2 (7 bases). V lost 3 bases and J 5 bases, leaving 18 bases between the germline ends. The CDR3 contains 15 residues. From germline, CDR1 is SGHRS and CDR2 YFSETQ. CDR3 residues: CASSSARGGSNEQYF. In nucleotides, the CDR3 is TGCGCCAGCAGCTCGGCCAGGGGCGGGAGCAACGAGCAGTACTTC.

V usage is TRBV6-5 and J usage is TRBJ2-7; possibly TRBD1 for D (5 bases). Germline CDR1 and CDR2: MNHEY and SVGAGI. The CDR3 length is 14 residues. V lost 0 bases and J lost 0, with 6 bases in between. CDR3 DNA sequence: TGTGCCAGCAGTTACTCGGACAACTCCTACGAGCAGTACTTC. Translating it yields CASSYSDNSYEQYF.

This chain connects TRBV9 to TRBJ1-5; no reliable D call. V was clipped by 0 bases and J by 3 bases, with 10 bases between them. Germline-derived CDR1 and CDR2 are SGDLS and YYNGEE. The CDR3 is made up of 15 amino acids. CDR3: CASSVGERTNQPQHF. Written as DNA, the CDR3 is TGTGCCAGCAGCGTAGGAGAAAGGACCAATCAGCCCCAGCATTTT.

CDR3 sequence: CASSLLRTGLNEQFF. The CDR3, as DNA: TGTGCCAGCAGTTTATTACGGACTGGCCTGAATGAGCAGTTCTTC. The chain carries TRBV27 and TRBJ2-1; tentative D call: TRBD2 (5 bases). The CDR3 is 15 residues long. Trimming took 1 base from V and 7 from J, leaving 14 bases between them. CDR1 and CDR2 from the germline V gene are MNHEY and SMNVEV (reference sequence).

The chain combines TRBV6-5 with TRBJ2-1; 11 bases fit TRBD2. J gave up 0 bases and V 9 bases, and 4 bases lay outside the gene matches. The CDR3 has 15 amino acids. CDR1 and CDR2 (germline): MNHEY, SVGAGI. The CDR3 loop reads CASSTSGGSYNEQFF. CDR3 DNA: TGTGCCAGTTCTACTAGCGGGGGCTCCTACAATGAGCAGTTCTTC.

This clone was counted a single time. The chain couples TRBV27 to TRBJ2-7; 9 bases line up with TRBD1. The ends lost 1 base at V and 4 bases at J; junction bases unmatched: 2. The CDR3 is made up of 14 amino acids. Per the germline V gene, CDR1 is MNHEY and CDR2 is SMNVEV (reference sequence). CDR3 protein: CASSLYRGRYEQYF. CDR3 nucleotide sequence: TGTGCCAGCAGTTTATACAGGGGGCGATACGAGCAGTACTTC.

This clone appeared a single time. V is TRBV7-9 and J is TRBJ1-2; TRBD1 might be the D (6 bases). This CDR3 comprises 13 residues. V gave up 3 bases and J gave up 8 bases, with 13 bases separating them. Germline V CDR1 and CDR2: SEHNR, FQNEAQ (reference sequence). CDR3 sequence: CASSFGAGEGYTF. CDR3 bases: TGTGCCAGCAGCTTCGGGGCAGGGGAAGGCTACACCTTC.

J is TRBJ2-3 and V is TRBV9; D gene ambiguous. The germline V and J ends were trimmed by 4 bases and 0 bases, with 12 bases remaining between them. Germline V gives CDR1 SGDLS, CDR2 YYNGEE. The CDR3 length is 15 residues. The CDR3 DNA reads TGTGCCAGCAGCCTCTGGGGATCTAGCACAGATACGCAGTATTTT. Residues: CASSLWGSSTDTQYF.

V is TRBV29-1 and J is TRBJ1-1; a possible D gene is TRBD1 (5 bases). Germline V lookup: CDR1 SQVTM, CDR2 ANQGSEA. CDR3 length equals 13 residues. V lost 4 bases and J lost 1, with 10 bases in between. Here the CDR3 reads CSVGLQGNTEAFF. As DNA, the CDR3 is TGCAGCGTTGGCCTTCAGGGGAACACTGAAGCTTTCTTT.

This clone has just a few counts. The chain couples TRBV7-9 to TRBJ2-5; perhaps TRBD2 as D (6 bases). Trimming took 6 bases from V and 4 from J, leaving 18 bases between them. This CDR3 is 15 amino acids long. Germline V lookup: CDR1 SEHNR, CDR2 FQNEAQ (reference sequence). CDR3 nucleotides: TGTGCCAGCAGTTCTCTGCTGGGGAGGCCAGAGACCCAGTACTTC. This sequence encodes CASSSLLGRPETQYF.

The V and J genes are TRBV29-1 and TRBJ2-7; D perhaps matches TRBD1 (5 bases). Looked up from germline, CDR1 is SQVTM and CDR2 is ANQGSEA. Trimming shortened V by 4 bases and J by 5 bases, and 15 bases separated the two germline ends. This CDR3 has 13 residues. CDR3 protein: CSVAGPLDDEQYF. The CDR3 DNA is TGCAGCGTTGCAGGGCCTCTAGACGACGAGCAGTACTTC.

The DNA for the CDR3 is TGCGCCAGCAGCCCGGGGACTTTCTCTGGGGCCAACGTCCTGACTTTC. This sequence encodes CASSPGTFSGANVLTF. The chain carries TRBV5-1 and TRBJ2-6; D is perhaps TRBD2 (6 bases). Germline V gives CDR1 SGHRS, CDR2 YFSETQ. This CDR3 spans 16 amino acids. Trimming pared 4 bases from V and 0 bases from J, leaving 11 bases between.

The sample holds a few counts of this clone. This specimen includes other DNA sequences encoding the same CDR3. The rearrangement joins TRBV19 to TRBJ1-5; a possible D gene is TRBD1 (5 bases). The germline V and J ends were trimmed by 5 bases and 0 bases, with 11 bases remaining between them. From germline, CDR1 is LNHDA and CDR2 SQIVND (reference sequence). The CDR3 covers 15 residues. Here the CDR3 reads CASSLTGYSNQPQHF. In DNA, the CDR3 is TGTGCCAGTAGTTTAACAGGTTATAGCAATCAGCCCCAGCATTTT.

This chain links TRBV4-1 with TRBJ2-1; no definite D call. Trimming stripped 2 bases from V and 7 bases from J, with 18 bases between. The CDR3 totals 16 residues. Germline V gene data show CDR1 as MGHRA and CDR2 as YSYEKL. Written as DNA, the CDR3 is TGCGCCAGCAGCCAAACAGTCGCGTTGGCGGAAAATGAGCAGTTCTTC. It specifies CASSQTVALAENEQFF.

V usage is TRBV30 and J usage is TRBJ2-3; D ambiguous. Germline loops: CDR1 GTSNPN, CDR2 SVGIG (reference sequence). The CDR3 spans 14 residues. V dropped 0 bases and J dropped 1 base, with 8 bases sitting between them. CDR3 residues: CAWSVLLGTDTQYF. The CDR3 bases are TGTGCCTGGAGTGTACTTTTAGGCACAGATACGCAGTATTTT.

This clone was picked up a small number of times. V and J are TRBV7-9 and TRBJ2-1; the match to TRBD2 covers 12 bases. Per germline, CDR1 SEHNR and CDR2 FQNEAQ (reference sequence). The ends lost 4 bases at V and 8 bases at J; junction bases unmatched: 3. The CDR3 is made up of 14 amino acids. CDR3 in amino acids: CASSSPSGRDEQFF. CDR3 in DNA: TGTGCCAGCAGCTCCCCTAGCGGGAGGGATGAGCAGTTCTTC.

CDR3: CASSQDSFQPQHF. As DNA, the CDR3 is TGCGCCAGCAGCCAAGACAGTTTTCAGCCCCAGCATTTT. The chain recombines TRBV4-1 with TRBJ1-5; no clear D gene. The CDR3 sequence is 13 residues long. Trimming removed 0 bases from V and 6 bases from J, with 6 bases in between. Germline-derived CDR1 and CDR2 are MGHRA and YSYEKL.

The chain carries TRBV25-1 and TRBJ2-5; D assignment may be TRBD1 or TRBD2 (5 bases each). V was clipped by 7 bases and J by 1 base, with 13 bases between them. CDR1 and CDR2 (germline): MGHDK, SYGVNS. The length of the CDR3 is 14 residues. CDR3 DNA: TGTGCCAGCAAATCCCGGGACGGCCAAGAGACCCAGTACTTC. Translation gives CASKSRDGQETQYF. Full variable domain (outside the CDR3, taken from reference TRBV25-1 and TRBJ2-5): EADIYQTPRYLVIGTGKKITLECSQTMGHDKMYWYQQDPGMELHLIHYSYGVNSTEKGDLSSESTVSRIRTEHFPLTLESARPSHTSQYLCASKSRDGQETQYFGPGTRLLVL.

The chain joins TRBV7-9 to TRBJ2-5; unclear D gene. V gave up 4 bases and J gave up 4 bases, with 13 bases separating them. The germline CDR1 and CDR2 sequences are SEHNR and FQNEAQ (reference sequence). The CDR3 length is 14 residues. CDR3 nucleotides: TGTGCCAGCAGCTCTTCCTCCCTAGGAGAGACCCAGTACTTC. Its protein product is CASSSSSLGETQYF.

The J gene is TRBJ2-1, the V gene TRBV7-9, with 10 bases matching TRBD1. The CDR3 has 15 residues. V lost 6 bases and J lost 8; bases outside the gene matches: 10. Germline-derived CDR1 and CDR2 are SEHNR and FQNEAQ (reference sequence). The CDR3 loop is CASSIGGTGDHEQFF. In nucleotides, the CDR3 is TGTGCCAGCAGTATAGGAGGGACAGGGGACCATGAGCAGTTCTTC. The complete variable domain, with remaining parts taken from reference TRBV7-9 and TRBJ2-1, reads DTGVSQNPRHKITKRGQNVTFRCDPISEHNRLYWYRQTLGQGPEFLTYFQNEAQLEKSRLLSDRFSAERPKGSFSTLEIQRTEQGDSAMYLCASSIGGTGDHEQFFGPGTRLTVL.

V usage is TRBV7-9 and J usage is TRBJ2-1, with 13 bases lining up with TRBD2. Unmatched junction bases numbered 7, after V lost 5 bases and J lost 6 bases. This CDR3 has 16 residues. Germline-derived CDR1 and CDR2 are SEHNR and FQNEAQ (reference sequence). CDR3 residues: CASSLRGTSGINEQFF. CDR3 bases: TGTGCCAGCAGCCTCCGGGGGACTAGCGGGATCAATGAGCAGTTCTTC.

This chain links TRBV29-1 with TRBJ2-2; the match to TRBD1 covers 7 bases. The CDR3 is made up of 18 amino acids. The germline V gene encodes CDR1 SQVTM and CDR2 ANQGSEA. In DNA, the CDR3 is TGCAGACTCCCCTTTCGGTGGGGAGACAGGGAACGAACCGGGGAGCTGTTTTTT. This sequence encodes CRLPFRWGDRERTGELFF.

This rearrangement joins TRBV27 to TRBJ1-1, with 7 nucleotides matching TRBD1. The trim removed 5 bases at V and 4 bases at J, leaving 4 bases unmatched. Per germline, CDR1 MNHEY and CDR2 SMNVEV (reference sequence). The CDR3 runs to 13 residues. The CDR3 DNA follows: TGTGCCAGCAGTACAACAGGGGTCACTGAAGCTTTCTTT. This codes for CASSTTGVTEAFF.

This rearrangement joins TRBV4-1 to TRBJ1-1; D is uncertain. The CDR3 is 14 residues long. V was shortened by 1 base and J by 1 base, with 7 bases between the two germline ends. In germline, CDR1 is MGHRA, CDR2 YSYEKL. The CDR3 loop reads CASSQVSQNTEAFF. Written as DNA, the CDR3 is TGCGCCAGCAGCCAAGTTAGCCAGAACACTGAAGCTTTCTTT.

The chain carries TRBV4-3 and TRBJ2-7; 10 bases are shared with TRBD1. Germline lookup yields CDR1 LGHNA and CDR2 YSLEER. This CDR3 is built from 15 residues. Trimming took 1 base from V and 1 from J; bases not matched to a gene: 1. The DNA for the CDR3 is TGCGCCAGCAGCCAAGGACAGGGGGCTTCCTACGAGCAGTACTTC. Translation gives CASSQGQGASYEQYF.

CDR3 DNA sequence: TGTGCCAGCAGTTTGGGCGGGGCAGGCGGAGAGACCCAGTACTTC. Residues: CASSLGGAGGETQYF. The rearrangement joins TRBV27 to TRBJ2-5, with a tentative D call TRBD2 (6 bases). V was clipped by 3 bases and J by 4 bases, with 15 bases between them. CDR3 length: 15 residues. Germline values: CDR1 MNHEY, CDR2 SMNVEV (reference sequence).

The rearrangement links TRBV7-2 to TRBJ2-7, with D perhaps given as TRBD1 or TRBD2 (5 bases each). Trimming pared 1 base from V and 2 bases from J, leaving 9 bases between. CDR3 length equals 14 residues. Per the germline V gene, CDR1 is SGHTA and CDR2 is FQGNSA. CDR3 in amino acids: CASSLGGPTYEQYF. The DNA of the CDR3 is TGTGCCAGCAGCTTAGGGGGACCAACCTACGAGCAGTACTTC.